The entry below gives a single TCR beta chain sequence along with its context. The antigen is unknown. Germline-derived CDR1 and CDR2 are SGHDN and FVKESK. The CDR3 has 14 amino acids. The V and J ends lost 2 bases and 6 bases respectively, with 13 bases between them. Sequencing targeted expressed TCRB transcripts, as all isolated RNA had been reverse transcribed. TCRdb's table, derived via immunoSEQ multiplex PCR, lists solely in-frame clones and lacks some. Of a few hundred thousand clones in the sample, roughly 13% were seen once. The data were taken from a study of beta chain features in type 1 diabetes. Study information: When patients were set against healthy donors, age, gender and cell yields were similar. All of the samples together had approximately 99 million sorted cells examined. Study-wide points: The naive, central memory and Treg TCRB repertoires showed an apparent similarity that was greater among patients than among healthy donors.

V and J are TRBV14 and TRBJ1-2; no firm D call. The specimen sequenced was naive CD4+ T cells from blood. The source is a man aged 25 to 40 in good health. CDR3 region: CASSQRLYGDGYTF. The CDR3 coding sequence is TGTGCCAGCAGCCAAAGATTGTACGGGGATGGCTACACCTTC.